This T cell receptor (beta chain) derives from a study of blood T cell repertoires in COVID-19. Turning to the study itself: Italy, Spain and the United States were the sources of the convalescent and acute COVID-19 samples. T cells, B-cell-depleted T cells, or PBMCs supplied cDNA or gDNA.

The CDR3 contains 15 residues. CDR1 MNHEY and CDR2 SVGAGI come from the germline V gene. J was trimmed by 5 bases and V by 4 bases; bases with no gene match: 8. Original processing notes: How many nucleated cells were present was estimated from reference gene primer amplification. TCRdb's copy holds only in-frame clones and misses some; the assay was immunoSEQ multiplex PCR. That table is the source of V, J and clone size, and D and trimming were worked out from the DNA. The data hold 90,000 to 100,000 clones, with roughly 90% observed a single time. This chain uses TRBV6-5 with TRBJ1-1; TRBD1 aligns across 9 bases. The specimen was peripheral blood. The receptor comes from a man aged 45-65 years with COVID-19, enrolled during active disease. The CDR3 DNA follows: TGTGCCAGCAGTTCTGCGGACAGGGGATGGACTGAAGCTTTCTTT. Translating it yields CASSSADRGWTEAFF.